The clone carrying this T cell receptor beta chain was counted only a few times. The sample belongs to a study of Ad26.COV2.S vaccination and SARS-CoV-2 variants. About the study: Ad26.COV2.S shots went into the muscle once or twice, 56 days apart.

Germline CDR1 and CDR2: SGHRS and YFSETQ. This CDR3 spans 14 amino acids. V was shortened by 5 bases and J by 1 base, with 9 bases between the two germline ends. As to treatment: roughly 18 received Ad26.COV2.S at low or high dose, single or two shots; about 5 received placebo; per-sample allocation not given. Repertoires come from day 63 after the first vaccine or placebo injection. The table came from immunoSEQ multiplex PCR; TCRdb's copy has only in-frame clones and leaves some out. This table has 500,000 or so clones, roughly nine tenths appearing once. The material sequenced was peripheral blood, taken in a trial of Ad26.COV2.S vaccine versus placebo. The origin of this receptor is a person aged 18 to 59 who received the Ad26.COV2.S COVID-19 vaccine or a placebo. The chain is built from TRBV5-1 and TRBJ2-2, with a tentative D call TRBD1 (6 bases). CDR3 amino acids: CASRWTENTGELFF. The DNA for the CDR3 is TGCGCCAGCAGATGGACAGAGAACACCGGGGAGCTGTTTTTT.